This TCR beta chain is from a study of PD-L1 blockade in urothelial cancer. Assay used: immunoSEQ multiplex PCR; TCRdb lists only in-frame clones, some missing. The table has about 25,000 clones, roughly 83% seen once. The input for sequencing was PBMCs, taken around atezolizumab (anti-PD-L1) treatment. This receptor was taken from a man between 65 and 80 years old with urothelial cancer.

CDR3 in DNA: TGTGCCAGCAGTTTATTGACTAGCGGGGTTTTAAAAGAGCAGTACTTC. Its protein is CASSLLTSGVLKEQYF. The chain recombines TRBV28 with TRBJ2-7; TRBD2 agrees at 11 bases. V was pared by 1 base and J by 7 bases, with 9 bases of the junction left unmatched. The CDR3 is made up of 16 amino acids. Germline assignment: CDR1 MDHEN and CDR2 SYDVKM.